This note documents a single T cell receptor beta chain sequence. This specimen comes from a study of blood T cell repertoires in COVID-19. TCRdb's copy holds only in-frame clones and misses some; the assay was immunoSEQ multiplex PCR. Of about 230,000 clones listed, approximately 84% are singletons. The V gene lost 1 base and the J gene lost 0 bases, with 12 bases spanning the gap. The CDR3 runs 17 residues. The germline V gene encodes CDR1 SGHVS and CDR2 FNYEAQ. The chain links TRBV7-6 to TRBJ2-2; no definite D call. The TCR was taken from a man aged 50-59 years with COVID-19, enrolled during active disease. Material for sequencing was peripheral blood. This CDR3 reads CASSLVSHSPNTGELFF. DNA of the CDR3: TGTGCCAGCAGCTTAGTGAGCCACAGCCCGAACACCGGGGAGCTGTTTTTT. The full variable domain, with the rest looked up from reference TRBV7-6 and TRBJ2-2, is GAGVSQSPRYKVTKRGQDVALRCDPISGHVSLYWYRQALGQGPEFLTYFNYEAQQDKSGLPNDRFSAERPEGSISTLTIQRTEQRDSAMYRCASSLVSHSPNTGELFFGEGSRLTVL.